One sample yielded the 6 T cell receptor beta chains listed below, sequenced in a study of radiotherapy plus CTLA-4 blockade in lung cancer. Sequenced by immunoSEQ multiplex PCR; TCRdb stores in-frame clones only, minus some. In the table there are roughly 98,000 clones, more than 75% of which are singletons. The specimen was peripheral blood, collected from a patient treated with radiotherapy plus ipilimumab. These receptors originate from a human donor with non-small cell lung cancer who had a partial response to radiotherapy plus ipilimumab.

The sample holds a few counts of this clone. This chain joins TRBV5-8 and TRBJ1-2; D is undetermined. There are 13 residues in the CDR3. The germline gives CDR1 SGHTS, CDR2 YDEGEE. The V gene lost 3 bases and the J gene lost 4 bases, with 10 bases spanning the gap. The CDR3 DNA reads as TGTGCCAGCAGCTCCGGGTCCGCCTATGGCTACACCTTC. Its protein is CASSSGSAYGYTF.

V and J are TRBV18 and TRBJ1-2; 10 nucleotides line up with TRBD1. This CDR3 has 15 residues. With V trimmed by 2 bases and J by 2 bases, 2 bases remained unmatched. Germline V gene sequence: CDR1 KGHSH, CDR2 LQKENI. The CDR3 coding sequence is TGTGCCAGCTCACCAGAGACAGGGGGCAACTATGGCTACACCTTC. Protein: CASSPETGGNYGYTF.

The V call is TRBV7-9, the J call TRBJ2-3; 7 nucleotides line up with TRBD2. The ends lost 4 bases at V and 5 bases at J; junction bases unmatched: 3. This CDR3 spans 13 amino acids. Germline V gene sequence: CDR1 SEHNR, CDR2 FQNEAQ (reference sequence). The CDR3 coding sequence is TGTGCCAGCAGCTCAATAGCGGGAGATACGCAGTATTTT. Protein: CASSSIAGDTQYF. Variable domain in full (rest from reference TRBV7-9 and TRBJ2-3): DTGVSQNPRHKITKRGQNVTFRCDPISEHNRLYWYRQTLGQGPEFLTYFQNEAQLEKSRLLSDRFSAERPKGSFSTLEIQRTEQGDSAMYLCASSSIAGDTQYFGPGTRLTVL.

The chain's CDR3 is CASRRADTSDRRNEQYF. The CDR3 DNA is TGTGCCAGTAGGCGGGCAGATACGAGCGACAGGAGAAACGAGCAGTACTTC. The chain combines TRBV19 with TRBJ2-7; tentative D call: TRBD1 (6 bases). Trimming stripped 6 bases from V and 5 bases from J, with 26 bases between. This CDR3 is built from 17 residues. Germline loops: CDR1 LNHDA, CDR2 SQIVND (reference sequence).

This chain links TRBV4-1 with TRBJ2-5; the match to TRBD1 covers 9 bases. The germline V gene has CDR1 MGHRA and CDR2 YSYEKL. J gave up 3 bases and V 3 bases, and 11 bases lay outside the gene matches. The CDR3 sequence is 17 residues long. Here the CDR3 DNA reads TGCGCCAGCAGCCATTCATCCGGGACAGGGAGAGAAGAGACCCAGTACTTC. Translating it yields CASSHSSGTGREETQYF.

This clone showed up just once. The chain joins TRBV28 to TRBJ2-5; D unclear. CDR1 MDHEN and CDR2 SYDVKM come from the germline V gene. V gave up 5 bases and J gave up 2 bases, with 6 bases separating them. The CDR3 contains 12 residues. CDR3 coding DNA: TGTGCCAGCAGTGGCGGACAAGAGACCCAGTACTTC. Amino acids: CASSGGQETQYF. Supplemented by reference TRBV28 and TRBJ2-5, the full variable domain reads DVKVTQSSRYLVKRTGEKVFLECVQDMDHENMFWYRQDPGLGLRLIYFSYDVKMKEKGDIPEGYSVSREKKERFSLILESASTNQTSMYLCASSGGQETQYFGPGTRLLVL.